The entry below gives a single T cell receptor beta chain sequence along with its context. Its antigen is still unknown. The sample comes from a study of regulatory and conventional T cells in RAG deficiency. Study conclusions and caveats: RAG-deficient patients showed markedly lower Shannon entropy and higher Simpson indices than control T-cell subsets. Omenn patients showed >80% Treg-Tconv overlap and shorter CDR3 lengths.

The sorted conventional CD4+ T cells were CD25-low and CD127-high, with genomic DNA sequenced. This table comes from immunoSEQ multiplex PCR, and its TCRdb copy is limited to in-frame clones, with some not included. This sample has over 45,000 clones, with 85% to 90% found just once. The V end was cut by 4 bases, the J end by 7 bases, with 14 bases between. This CDR3 contains 14 residues. CDR1 and CDR2 from the germline V gene are SGDLS and YYNGEE. The same data also went into a second study, on regulatory T cells. From that report: Primers: 52 TRBV forward and 13 TRBJ reverse. Regulatory T cells showed the strongest V-J pair restriction and V/J gene skewing among patient repertoires.

The chain recombines TRBV9 with TRBJ2-2; TRBD2 might be the D (5 bases). Sequenced: CD4+ effector T cells sorted from blood. The TCR comes from a human donor in good health. The DNA for the CDR3 is TGTGCCAGCAGCACGGGAAATCCTGGCGGGGAGCTGTTTTTT. Residues: CASSTGNPGGELFF.